This TCR beta chain emerged from a study of T cell responses to AZD1222 COVID-19 vaccine. Study-level points and caveats: Every sample of the repertoires postdated the peak T cell response. Among AZD1222 vaccinees, only five to seven were seropositive at baseline.

Germline V gives CDR1 SNHLY, CDR2 FYNNEI. This CDR3 is 13 amino acids long. Trimming removed 7 bases from V and 4 bases from J; junction bases left unmatched: 5. The protocol was immunoSEQ multiplex PCR, while the TCRdb copy is restricted to in-frame clones and leaves out a portion. The data show around 160,000 clones, just over 90% seen once. Turning to this clone: Its antigen is not known.

The material was peripheral blood, obtained 28 days after the second AZD1222 dose. The chain is built from TRBV2 and TRBJ1-1; 8 bases are shared with TRBD1. The receptor was derived from an adult who received the AZD1222 COVID-19 vaccine. The CDR3 here is CASTLTGGTEAFF. The CDR3 nucleotides read TGTGCCAGCACCCTAACAGGGGGCACTGAAGCTTTCTTT.